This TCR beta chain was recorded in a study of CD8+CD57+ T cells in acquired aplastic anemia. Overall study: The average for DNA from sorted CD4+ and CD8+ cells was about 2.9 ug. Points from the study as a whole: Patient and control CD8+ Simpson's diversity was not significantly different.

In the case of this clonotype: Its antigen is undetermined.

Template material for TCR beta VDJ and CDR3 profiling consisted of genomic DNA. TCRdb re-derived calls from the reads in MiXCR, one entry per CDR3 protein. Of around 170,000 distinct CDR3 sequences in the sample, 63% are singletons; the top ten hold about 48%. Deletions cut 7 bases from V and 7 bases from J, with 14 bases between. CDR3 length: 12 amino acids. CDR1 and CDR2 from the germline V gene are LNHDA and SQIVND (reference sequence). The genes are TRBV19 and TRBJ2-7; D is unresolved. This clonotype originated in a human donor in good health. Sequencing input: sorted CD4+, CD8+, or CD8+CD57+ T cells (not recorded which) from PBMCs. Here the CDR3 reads CASISPPGEQYF. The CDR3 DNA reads TGTGCCAGTATCTCGCCCCCCGGGGAGCAGTACTTC.